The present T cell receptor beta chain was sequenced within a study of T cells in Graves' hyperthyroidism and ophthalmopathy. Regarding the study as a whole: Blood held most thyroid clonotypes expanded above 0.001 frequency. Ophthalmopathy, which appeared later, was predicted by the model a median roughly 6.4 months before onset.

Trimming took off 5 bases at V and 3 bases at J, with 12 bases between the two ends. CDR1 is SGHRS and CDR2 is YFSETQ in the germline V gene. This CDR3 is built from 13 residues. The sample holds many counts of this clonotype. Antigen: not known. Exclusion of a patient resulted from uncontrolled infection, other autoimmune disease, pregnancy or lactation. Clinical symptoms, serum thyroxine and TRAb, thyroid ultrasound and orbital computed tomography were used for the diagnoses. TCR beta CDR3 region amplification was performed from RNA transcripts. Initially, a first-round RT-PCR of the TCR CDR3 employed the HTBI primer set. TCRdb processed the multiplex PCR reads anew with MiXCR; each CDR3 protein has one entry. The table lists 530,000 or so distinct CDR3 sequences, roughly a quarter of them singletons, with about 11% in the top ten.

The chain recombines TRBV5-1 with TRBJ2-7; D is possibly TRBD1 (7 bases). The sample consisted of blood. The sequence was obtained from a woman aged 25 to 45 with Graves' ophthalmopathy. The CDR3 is CASRPGGIYEQYF. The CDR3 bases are TGCGCCAGCAGACCAGGGGGGATCTACGAGCAGTACTTC.